The present T cell receptor beta chain was sequenced within a study of T cell repertoires in cytomegalovirus infection. Study background: Used in the study were CMV epitopes, some recently identified and HLA-C-restricted, others well-studied and HLA-B-restricted.

Germline CDR1 and CDR2: SGHVS and FQNEAQ. Deletions cut 6 bases from V and 0 bases from J, with 6 bases between. The CDR3 extends over 12 amino acids. A note on this clonotype: Antigen unknown.

TCRdb used MiXCR to reprocess the reads, holding one entry per CDR3 protein. The sample lists approximately 600,000 distinct CDR3 sequences; approximately 40% were seen once. This clonotype was sampled from a human donor in good health (CMV status not recorded). Some clones in this sample may be carry-over from other donors' samples. Source: cultured PBMCs, taken from culture after CMV antigen stimulation. The rearrangement joins TRBV7-8 to TRBJ2-7; D gene uncertain. CDR3: CASRSSSYEQYF. The CDR3 region has the DNA TGTGCCAGCAGGTCTAGCTCCTACGAGCAGTACTTC. Together with reference TRBV7-8 and TRBJ2-7, the CDR3 gives the full variable domain: GAGVSQSPRYKVAKRGQDVALRCDPISGHVSLFWYQQALGQGPEFLTYFQNEAQLDKSGLPSDRFFAERPEGSVSTLKIQRTQQEDSAVYLCASRSSSYEQYFGPGTRLTVT.